A single sample gave rise to the 30 T cell receptor beta chains below, sequenced in a study of post-analysis software for immune sequencing data (dated by TCRdb to between 2015 and 2017). Overall results and qualifications from the work: Significantly higher frequencies in patients than in controls were found for five or six TRBV segments, including TRBV5-6, TRBV5-1 and TRBV20-1.

Library preparation was by PCR. TCRdb shows the sequencer as Illumina HiSeq 2500. To reduce PCR and sequencing biases, unique molecular identifiers were built into the TCR beta cDNA libraries. TCRdb redid the processing of the public reads, applying fastp at Q25 and MiXCR, and retained in-frame beta chains. Rows with one shared CDR3 protein collapse into an entry with the most common genes and DNA. For this sample there are roughly 800,000 distinct CDR3 sequences; 25% to 30% appear just once. The ten largest clones take up approximately 0.6% of the sample. These TCRs' antigens remain unknown. Input material: blood. The receptors derive from a girl aged 5 to 17 with multiple sclerosis.

CDR3 protein: CASSLVGQLSGNTIYF. DNA for the CDR3: TGCGCCAGCAGCTTGGTTGGCCAACTCTCTGGAAACACCATATATTTT. The genes are TRBV5-1 and TRBJ1-3; D gene unclear. Germline CDR1 SGHRS, CDR2 YFSETQ. V lost 0 bases and J 0 bases, leaving 10 bases between the germline ends. This CDR3 has 16 amino acids.

This clonotype has a single count. The genes are TRBV6-1 and TRBJ2-6; no definite D call. This CDR3 has 18 amino acids. CDR1 and CDR2 (germline): MNHNS, SASEGT. Trimming cost V 6 bases and J 4 bases, with 22 bases left between them. The CDR3 coding sequence is TGTGCCAGCAGCCGGACCTCGGGCCCCGAGTCCGGGGCCAACGTCCTGACTTTC. This gives the protein CASSRTSGPESGANVLTF.

This chain uses TRBV20-1 with TRBJ2-7, with a tentative D call TRBD1 (5 bases). Per the germline V gene, CDR1 is DFQATT and CDR2 is SNEGSKA (reference sequence). Trimming shortened V by 3 bases and J by 4 bases, and 13 bases separated the two germline ends. The CDR3 runs 13 residues. CDR3 sequence: CSASFTDTYEQYF. The DNA for the CDR3 is TGCAGTGCTAGTTTTACGGACACGTACGAGCAGTACTTC.

This clonotype was recorded at least ten times. V and J are TRBV7-2 and TRBJ1-2, with TRBD1 matching 7 bases. J gave up 8 bases and V 4 bases, and 4 bases lay outside the gene matches. The CDR3 consists of 12 residues. CDR1 and CDR2 (germline): SGHTA, FQGNSA. For the CDR3, the DNA is TGTGCCAGCAGCTCACAGGGGCACGGCTACACCTTC. Residues: CASSSQGHGYTF.

This chain uses TRBV7-2 with TRBJ2-3, with D maybe TRBD2 (6 bases). Germline V gene data show CDR1 as SGHTA and CDR2 as FQGNSA. The CDR3 length is 16 residues. The V and J ends lost 2 bases and 3 bases respectively, with 15 bases between them. CDR3 in amino acids: CASSLSGRLGTDTQYF. The CDR3 DNA is TGTGCCAGCAGCTTAAGTGGGAGGCTAGGGACAGATACGCAGTATTTT.

This clonotype was seen only a few times. V and J are TRBV28 and TRBJ1-2; no clear D gene. V was pared by 0 bases and J by 8 bases, with 13 bases between. This CDR3 contains 14 residues. CDR1 MDHEN and CDR2 SYDVKM come from the germline V gene. CDR3 in amino acids: CASSLWVQSGGYTF. In DNA, the CDR3 is TGTGCCAGCAGTTTATGGGTACAGTCGGGCGGCTACACCTTC.

V is TRBV28 and J is TRBJ2-5; D might be TRBD2 (6 bases). This CDR3 is 15 amino acids long. Looked up from germline, CDR1 is MDHEN and CDR2 is SYDVKM. V lost 3 bases and J 5 bases, leaving 16 bases between the germline ends. For the CDR3, the DNA is TGTGCCAGCAGTTTTCTCGGGGGACCGGGGGAGACCCAGTACTTC. Protein sequence: CASSFLGGPGETQYF.

This clonotype was recorded at least ten times. This chain links TRBV29-1 with TRBJ1-2; no clear D. The germline gives CDR1 SQVTM, CDR2 ANQGSEA. This CDR3 region has 8 residues. V was clipped by 8 bases and J by 8 bases, with 6 bases between them. CDR3 DNA: TGCAGCCCGGGGGGCTACACCTTC. Its protein product is CSPGGYTF.

The genes are TRBV20-1 and TRBJ1-4; D is unclear. The CDR3 loop spans 14 amino acids. Germline CDR1 DFQATT, CDR2 SNEGSKA (reference sequence). The ends were cut back, 6 bases at V and 5 bases at J, with 16 bases in the middle. The CDR3 here is CSAMTPGGNEKLFF. DNA for the CDR3: TGCAGTGCAATGACTCCCGGTGGCAATGAAAAACTGTTTTTT.

The chain has TRBV20-1 and TRBJ2-7; 7 nucleotides match TRBD1. The CDR3 is made up of 14 amino acids. Losses at the gene ends were 3 bases for V and 2 bases for J; bases not matched to a gene: 7. CDR1 DFQATT and CDR2 SNEGSKA come from the germline V gene (reference sequence). Written as DNA, the CDR3 is TGCAGTGCTAGTGTACCGGGACAGCCCTACGAGCAGTACTTC. Amino acid sequence: CSASVPGQPYEQYF.

This clonotype was found a few times. V gene TRBV19 combines with J gene TRBJ2-6; D gene unclear. V was cut by 7 bases and J by 0 bases, with 4 bases left in between. Germline CDR1 and CDR2: LNHDA and SQIVND (reference sequence). The length of the CDR3 is 13 residues. The CDR3 loop is CASTRSGANVLTF. CDR3 DNA sequence: TGTGCCAGTACCCGCTCTGGGGCCAACGTCCTGACTTTC.

To note about this clonotype: One junction end disagrees with the germline gene, perhaps due to a read error. The chain employs TRBV3-1 and TRBJ2-3; no clear D. The germline CDR1 and CDR2 sequences are LGHDT and YNNKEL (reference sequence). There are 14 residues in the CDR3. The chain's CDR3 is CASGQDMATQAQYF. Here the CDR3 DNA reads TGTGCCAGCGGCCAAGATATGGCGACCCAGGCGCAGTATTTT.

This clonotype showed up just a few times. This chain links TRBV29-1 with TRBJ2-5; 8 nucleotides align to TRBD1. The length of the CDR3 is 17 residues. CDR1 SQVTM and CDR2 ANQGSEA come from the germline V gene. V trimming: 3 bases; J trimming: 2 bases; junction bases outside the gene matches: 14. The CDR3, as DNA: TGCAGCGTTGATAAGTCTGCCGGGACAGGATATCAAGAGACCCAGTACTTC. It yields the protein CSVDKSAGTGYQETQYF.

This chain uses TRBV3-1 with TRBJ1-4; the D gene is possibly TRBD1 (6 bases). CDR1 is LGHDT and CDR2 is YNNKEL in the germline V gene (reference sequence). Trimming cost V 4 bases and J 4 bases, with 10 bases left between them. The length of the CDR3 is 14 residues. As DNA, the CDR3 is TGTGCCAGCAGCCGGGACACGTTTAATGAAAAACTGTTTTTT. Translated: CASSRDTFNEKLFF.

The chain employs TRBV29-1 and TRBJ2-1, with 12 bases matching TRBD2. Per the germline V gene, CDR1 is SQVTM and CDR2 is ANQGSEA. The CDR3 contains 15 residues. Trimming removed 5 bases from V and 0 bases from J; junction bases left unmatched: 2. Here the CDR3 reads CSVPSGGASYNEQFF. The CDR3 nucleotides are TGCAGCGTTCCTAGCGGGGGGGCCTCCTACAATGAGCAGTTCTTC.

The CDR3 nucleotides read TGTGCCAGCAGTTTATCAAAGGGGGCCGGGGAGCTGTTTTTT. Amino acid sequence: CASSLSKGAGELFF. The V call is TRBV27, the J call TRBJ2-2, with a possible D match to TRBD1 (6 bases). The CDR3 totals 14 residues. Trimming removed 0 bases at V and 6 bases at J, with 8 bases between. Per germline, CDR1 MNHEY and CDR2 SMNVEV (reference sequence).

This clonotype appeared once. Germline is not matched at one junction end, which may reflect a read error. The rearrangement links TRBV10-3 to TRBJ2-6, with 7 positions matching TRBD1. Germline V gene data show CDR1 as ENHRY and CDR2 as SYGVKD. The CDR3 is 14 residues long. CDR3 in amino acids: CAITTGAGANVQTF. For the CDR3, the DNA is TGTGCCATCACCACAGGGGCTGGGGCCAACGTCCAGACTTTC.

This clonotype has ten or more counts. This sequence joins TRBV18 and TRBJ2-3; maybe TRBD2 (6 bases). In germline, CDR1 is KGHSH, CDR2 LQKENI. The CDR3 totals 16 residues. With 2 bases removed from V and 0 bases from J, the gap between germline ends came to 12 bases. CDR3 nucleotides: TGTGCCAGCTCACCAGCCGGGCGGGAAAGCACAGATACGCAGTATTTT. As protein: CASSPAGRESTDTQYF.

This clonotype was recorded a few times. This chain connects TRBV4-3 to TRBJ2-5, with D hard to call. V was pared by 4 bases and J by 11 bases, with 17 bases between. CDR3 length equals 13 residues. Germline V gives CDR1 LGHNA, CDR2 YSLEER. The CDR3, as DNA: TGCGCCAGCAGCCCCAGTTCTACCTCCGGACAGTACTTC. This translates into CASSPSSTSGQYF.

The chain links TRBV27 to TRBJ1-2; D gene uncertain. The germline V gene has CDR1 MNHEY and CDR2 SMNVEV (reference sequence). Trimming pared 7 bases from V and 0 bases from J, leaving 18 bases between. CDR3 length equals 16 residues. The CDR3: CASTHARVGANYGYTF. The CDR3 coding sequence is TGTGCCAGCACTCACGCCCGGGTCGGGGCTAACTATGGCTACACCTTC.

The J gene is TRBJ1-2, the V gene TRBV29-1; 8 nucleotides line up with TRBD1. Germline assignment: CDR1 SQVTM and CDR2 ANQGSEA. Trimming at V came to 7 bases and at J to 1 base, leaving 8 bases not matched to a gene. This CDR3 comprises 14 residues. CDR3 region: CSARTGLSNYGYTF. The CDR3, as DNA: TGCAGCGCACGGACAGGGTTGAGTAACTATGGCTACACCTTC.

This clonotype was seen a few times. The CDR3 coding sequence is TGTGCCAGCAGCCGCCGGACAGGGAGCAATCAGCCCCAGCATTTT. Translating it yields CASSRRTGSNQPQHF. The chain is built from TRBV6-5 and TRBJ1-5, with TRBD1 identical over 8 bases. The ends lost 6 bases at V and 1 base at J; junction bases unmatched: 5. Looked up from germline, CDR1 is MNHEY and CDR2 is SVGAGI. The CDR3 sequence is 15 residues long.

This clonotype turned up a few times. The chain combines TRBV6-5 with TRBJ1-5; D may be TRBD1 (6 bases). V dropped 2 bases and J dropped 0 bases, with 20 bases sitting between them. Germline V lookup: CDR1 MNHEY, CDR2 SVGAGI. The CDR3 consists of 19 residues. CDR3 sequence: CASSYQRGGGIYSNQPQHF. In nucleotides, the CDR3 is TGTGCCAGCAGTTACCAAAGAGGGGGGGGCATTTATAGCAATCAGCCCCAGCATTTT.

The chain carries TRBV27 and TRBJ2-5; D possibly matches TRBD1 or TRBD2 (5 bases each). TRBJ2-7 explains the end of the DNA better; the J call may be wrong. The V gene's germline CDR1 is MNHEY and CDR2 SMNVEV (reference sequence). The CDR3 extends over 13 amino acids. CDR3 sequence: CASSRRGGYEQYF. The DNA for the CDR3 is TGTGCCAGCAGTAGACGTGGGGGTTACGAGCAGTACTTC.

This chain joins TRBV7-6 and TRBJ1-5; 9 bases fit TRBD1. Germline V gene lookup returns CDR1 SGHVS and CDR2 FNYEAQ. The V and J ends lost 5 bases and 7 bases, in that order; junction bases with no gene match: 9. This CDR3 region has 15 residues. This CDR3 reads CASSAAGTGRQPQHF. DNA of the CDR3: TGTGCCAGCAGCGCCGCCGGGACAGGGAGACAGCCCCAGCATTTT. The variable domain in full, with the rest retrieved from reference TRBV7-6 and TRBJ1-5, is GAGVSQSPRYKVTKRGQDVALRCDPISGHVSLYWYRQALGQGPEFLTYFNYEAQQDKSGLPNDRFSAERPEGSISTLTIQRTEQRDSAMYRCASSAAGTGRQPQHFGDGTRLSIL.

There are a few counts of this clonotype. V and J are TRBV27 and TRBJ1-2, with TRBD1 matching 9 bases. The CDR3 is made up of 14 amino acids. The trim removed 4 bases at V and 6 bases at J, leaving 6 bases unmatched. In germline, CDR1 is MNHEY, CDR2 SMNVEV (reference sequence). The CDR3 is CASSSHRGRDGYTF. Written as DNA, the CDR3 is TGTGCCAGCAGTTCGCACAGGGGGCGGGATGGCTACACCTTC.

The chain uses TRBV20-1 and TRBJ2-1; no definite D call. Germline values: CDR1 DFQATT, CDR2 SNEGSKA (reference sequence). V dropped 4 bases and J dropped 5 bases, with 3 bases sitting between them. CDR3 length: 10 residues. CDR3: CSATDNEQFF. Here the CDR3 DNA reads TGCAGTGCTACAGACAATGAGCAGTTCTTC.

The V and J genes are TRBV7-2 and TRBJ2-7, with D tentatively TRBD2 (6 bases). Trimming left V 2 bases short and J 0 bases short, with 14 bases between. There are 16 residues in the CDR3. Germline assignment: CDR1 SGHTA and CDR2 FQGNSA. This CDR3 is CASSLSRGYRSYEQYF. Here the CDR3 DNA reads TGTGCCAGCAGCTTATCCCGGGGGTATCGCTCCTACGAGCAGTACTTC. The full variable domain, in which reference TRBV7-2 and TRBJ2-7 provide the parts outside the CDR3, is GAGVSQSPSNKVTEKGKDVELRCDPISGHTALYWYRQSLGQGLEFLIYFQGNSAPDKSGLPSDRFSAERTGGSVSTLTIQRTQQEDSAVYLCASSLSRGYRSYEQYFGPGTRLTVT.

The genes are TRBV10-3 and TRBJ1-2, with D unresolved. Trimming stripped 2 bases from V and 2 bases from J, with 6 bases between. Per the germline V gene, CDR1 is ENHRY and CDR2 is SYGVKD. The CDR3 loop spans 13 amino acids. CDR3 in amino acids: CAISETLNYGYTF. The CDR3, as DNA: TGTGCCATCAGTGAGACACTCAACTATGGCTACACCTTC.

J is TRBJ1-1 and V is TRBV29-1; D is undetermined. The CDR3 has 13 amino acids. V lost 3 bases and J 1 base, leaving 9 bases between the germline ends. Germline V CDR1 and CDR2: SQVTM, ANQGSEA. The CDR3 DNA reads TGCAGCGTTGATGTCTCCCCGAACACTGAAGCTTTCTTT. This encodes CSVDVSPNTEAFF.